The entry below describes one T cell receptor (beta chain). Its target is not known. Assay: immunoSEQ multiplex PCR; the TCRdb copy retains only in-frame clones and omits some. The sample lists tens of thousands of clones; more than 90% were seen once. This record belongs to a study of cytomegalovirus exposure and HLA in healthy donors. The validation cohort, a group of 120 subjects, included the donors and was separate from the approximately 660-subject first cohort. Study-level points and caveats: Some public TCRs appeared in many individuals, while most sequences were rare.

The CDR3 runs to 14 residues. Unmatched junction bases numbered 4, after V lost 6 bases and J lost 0 bases. Germline V gives CDR1 MNHNS, CDR2 SASEGT. The sample taken for sequencing was PBMCs. The receptor's source is a man aged 18 to 30 in good health and CMV-seronegative. The chain links TRBV6-1 to TRBJ2-5; 7 nucleotides match TRBD1. In nucleotides, the CDR3 is TGTGCCAGCAGCCCGGGACAGTACCAAGAGACCCAGTACTTC. Its protein is CASSPGQYQETQYF.